The next 11 T cell receptor beta chains were all read from a single sample in a study of OX40 agonist ivuxolimab in advanced cancers. Data came from immunoSEQ multiplex PCR; TCRdb stores just in-frame clones and leaves some out. The sample holds some 71,000 clones, approximately 88% seen once. The sequenced sample was CD4+ or CD8+ T cells sorted from blood, obtained in a trial of the OX40 agonist ivuxolimab. The receptor source for this set is an adult with an advanced solid tumor such as melanoma, head and neck, liver or kidney cancer.

The gene calls are TRBV18 and TRBJ2-2; D call uncertain. Germline V gives CDR1 KGHSH, CDR2 LQKENI. The V and J ends lost 1 base and 1 base respectively, with 4 bases between them. CDR3 length: 14 amino acids. Here the CDR3 DNA reads TGTGCCAGCTCACCACGGCAGAACACCGGGGAGCTGTTTTTT. As protein: CASSPRQNTGELFF. Combining the CDR3 with reference TRBV18 and TRBJ2-2 gives the whole variable domain NAGVMQNPRHLVRRRGQEARLRCSPMKGHSHVYWYRQLPEEGLKFMVYLQKENIIDESGMPKERFSAEFPKEGPSILRIQQVVRGDSAAYFCASSPRQNTGELFFGEGSRLTVL.

V and J are TRBV7-9 and TRBJ2-7, with D perhaps TRBD2 (5 bases). Germline CDR1 reads SEHNR; CDR2 reads FQNEAQ (reference sequence). Trimming stripped 7 bases from V and 2 bases from J, with 15 bases between. CDR3 length: 14 residues. CDR3 in amino acids: CASTLIGVTYEQYF. The CDR3 bases are TGTGCCAGCACTTTGATCGGGGTCACCTACGAGCAGTACTTC.

V and J are TRBV10-3 and TRBJ2-3; D is perhaps TRBD1 or TRBD2 (5 bases each). The CDR3 runs 12 residues. Between the trimmed V and J ends, which lost 3 bases and 14 bases, there was a span of 15 bases. The germline gives CDR1 ENHRY, CDR2 SYGVKD. The CDR3 reads CAISDRQLAPYF. The CDR3 coding sequence is TGTGCCATCAGTGATCGACAGCTAGCCCCGTATTTT.

The rearrangement uses TRBV7-9 and TRBJ2-1, with D possibly TRBD2 on 6 matching bases. Germline CDR1 is SEHNR and CDR2 is FQNEAQ (reference sequence). V was clipped by 3 bases and J by 13 bases, with 13 bases between them. This CDR3 contains 12 residues. The CDR3 here is CASSLVSGTQFF. CDR3 coding DNA: TGTGCCAGCAGCTTGGTTAGCGGTACTCAGTTCTTC.

This chain uses TRBV11-3 with TRBJ2-7, with 8 nucleotides matching TRBD2. Germline CDR1 reads SGHNT; CDR2 reads YENEEA. V shed 0 bases and J 3 bases; nucleotides not matched to a gene: 7. The CDR3 loop spans 16 amino acids. The CDR3 DNA reads TGTGCCAGCAGCTTAGACGGACGGGAGGGCCACTACGAGCAGTACTTC. As protein: CASSLDGREGHYEQYF. Full variable domain (rest looked up from reference TRBV11-3 and TRBJ2-7): EAGVVQSPRYKIIEKKQPVAFWCNPISGHNTLYWYLQNLGQGPELLIRYENEEAVDDSQLPKDRFSAERLKGVDSTLKIQPAELGDSAVYLCASSLDGREGHYEQYFGPGTRLTVT.

V and J are TRBV28 and TRBJ2-3; TRBD1 aligns across 12 bases. V trimming: 4 bases; J trimming: 5 bases; junction bases outside the gene matches: 1. The CDR3 covers 14 residues. Germline V gene sequence: CDR1 MDHEN, CDR2 SYDVKM. As DNA, the CDR3 is TGTGCCAGCAGTTGGGACAGGGGGCAAGATACGCAGTATTTT. This translates into CASSWDRGQDTQYF.

This clone occurred once. CDR3 sequence: CASSLASGVGYTF. For the CDR3, the DNA is TGTGCCAGCAGCTTAGCGTCAGGGGTTGGCTACACCTTC. V is TRBV7-6 and J is TRBJ1-2; D possibly corresponds to TRBD1 (6 bases). The germline V gene encodes CDR1 SGHVS and CDR2 FNYEAQ. Trimming removed 0 bases at V and 7 bases at J, with 9 bases between. This CDR3 is built from 13 residues.

This clone was found a few times. This sequence joins TRBV5-1 and TRBJ2-3; 10 nucleotides match TRBD2. From germline, CDR1 is SGHRS and CDR2 YFSETQ. The CDR3 runs 17 residues. V lost 0 bases, J lost 4 bases, and 8 bases stayed unmatched. CDR3 in DNA: TGCGCCAGCAGCTTGGGGGTCTTAGCGGGAGGCGCAGATACGCAGTATTTT. Translation: CASSLGVLAGGADTQYF.

This CDR3 reads CASSANRGQGETQYF. For the CDR3, the DNA is TGTGCCAGCAGCGCCAACAGGGGGCAAGGAGAGACCCAGTACTTC. The chain carries TRBV7-3 and TRBJ2-5, with 9 positions matching TRBD1. V shed 5 bases, J shed 4 bases, and the junction held 8 bases outside the gene matches. The CDR3 spans 15 residues. The germline V gene encodes CDR1 SGHTA and CDR2 FQGTGA.

V and J are TRBV5-1 and TRBJ2-2, with unresolved D. V lost 4 bases and J 3 bases, leaving 13 bases between the germline ends. This CDR3 spans 15 amino acids. Germline CDR1 reads SGHRS; CDR2 reads YFSETQ. DNA of the CDR3: TGCGCCAGCAGCCCTACCGGCCTTGACACCGGGGAGCTGTTTTTT. Its translation: CASSPTGLDTGELFF.

The chain recombines TRBV14 with TRBJ2-7, with 8 bases identical to TRBD1. The V gene end was trimmed by 4 bases and the J gene end by 2 bases; junction bases not matched to a gene: 10. Germline V gene data show CDR1 as SGHDN and CDR2 as FVKESK. This CDR3 is built from 16 residues. CDR3 coding DNA: TGTGCCAGCAGCCTTAGACGGCCAGGGGGCCCCTACGAGCAGTACTTC. Protein product: CASSLRRPGGPYEQYF. Complete variable domain (other parts from reference TRBV14 and TRBJ2-7): EAGVTQFPSHSVIEKGQTVTLRCDPISGHDNLYWYRRVMGKEIKFLLHFVKESKQDESGMPNNRFLAERTGGTYSTLKVQPAELEDSGVYFCASSLRRPGGPYEQYFGPGTRLTVT.